The 3 T cell receptor beta chains presented below share a single source sample, sequenced in a study of blood T cell repertoires in COVID-19. Method: immunoSEQ multiplex PCR; TCRdb's copy keeps in-frame clones and lacks some. The table includes 100,000 to 150,000 clones, approximately 80% detected once. Sequencing used peripheral blood. The receptors shown here come from a woman aged 45-65 years with acute or convalescent COVID-19.

This chain connects TRBV13 to TRBJ2-1; D perhaps matches TRBD1 (6 bases). Trimming stripped 2 bases from V and 7 bases from J, with 12 bases between. CDR1 is PRHDT, CDR2 FYEKMQ, per germline (reference sequence). CDR3 length equals 14 residues. The CDR3 loop reads CASSLLQGWNEQFF. The CDR3, as DNA: TGTGCCAGCAGCTTACTACAGGGTTGGAATGAGCAGTTCTTC.

This chain joins TRBV9 and TRBJ2-7, with 10 bases aligning to TRBD2. Germline CDR1 reads SGDLS; CDR2 reads YYNGEE. V shed 3 bases and J 0 bases; nucleotides not matched to a gene: 6. This CDR3 is 16 amino acids long. The CDR3 nucleotides are TGTGCCAGCAGCGCGGGGCTAGCGGGGGTCTCCTACGAGCAGTACTTC. It specifies CASSAGLAGVSYEQYF. The whole variable domain, remainder taken from reference TRBV9 and TRBJ2-7, is DSGVTQTPKHLITATGQRVTLRCSPRSGDLSVYWYQQSLDQGLQFLIQYYNGEERAKGNILERFSAQQFPDLHSELNLSSLELGDSALYFCASSAGLAGVSYEQYFGPGTRLTVT.

The J gene is TRBJ2-5, the V gene TRBV5-1; TRBD1 matches 7 bases. In germline, CDR1 is SGHRS, CDR2 YFSETQ. The V and J ends lost 0 bases and 2 bases, in that order; junction bases with no gene match: 1. There are 14 residues in the CDR3. This CDR3 reads CASSLAGQQETQYF. The CDR3 bases are TGCGCCAGCAGCTTGGCGGGACAGCAAGAGACCCAGTACTTC.